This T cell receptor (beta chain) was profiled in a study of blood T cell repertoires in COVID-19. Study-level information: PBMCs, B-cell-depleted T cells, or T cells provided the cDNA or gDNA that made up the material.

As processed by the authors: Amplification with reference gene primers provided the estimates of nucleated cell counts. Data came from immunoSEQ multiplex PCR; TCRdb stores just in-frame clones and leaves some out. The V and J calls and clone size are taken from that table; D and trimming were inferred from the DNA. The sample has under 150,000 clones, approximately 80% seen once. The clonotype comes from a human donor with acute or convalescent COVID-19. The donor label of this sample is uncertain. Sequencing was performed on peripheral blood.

The CDR3 bases are TGCGCCATCGGGACTAGCGGGGGTACAGATACGCAGTATTTT. Its translation: CAIGTSGGTDTQYF. V gene TRBV10-2 combines with J gene TRBJ2-3, with 14 positions matching TRBD2. The CDR3 length is 14 residues. J was trimmed by 3 bases and V by 10 bases; bases with no gene match: 3. Germline CDR1 is WSHSY and CDR2 is SAAADI.